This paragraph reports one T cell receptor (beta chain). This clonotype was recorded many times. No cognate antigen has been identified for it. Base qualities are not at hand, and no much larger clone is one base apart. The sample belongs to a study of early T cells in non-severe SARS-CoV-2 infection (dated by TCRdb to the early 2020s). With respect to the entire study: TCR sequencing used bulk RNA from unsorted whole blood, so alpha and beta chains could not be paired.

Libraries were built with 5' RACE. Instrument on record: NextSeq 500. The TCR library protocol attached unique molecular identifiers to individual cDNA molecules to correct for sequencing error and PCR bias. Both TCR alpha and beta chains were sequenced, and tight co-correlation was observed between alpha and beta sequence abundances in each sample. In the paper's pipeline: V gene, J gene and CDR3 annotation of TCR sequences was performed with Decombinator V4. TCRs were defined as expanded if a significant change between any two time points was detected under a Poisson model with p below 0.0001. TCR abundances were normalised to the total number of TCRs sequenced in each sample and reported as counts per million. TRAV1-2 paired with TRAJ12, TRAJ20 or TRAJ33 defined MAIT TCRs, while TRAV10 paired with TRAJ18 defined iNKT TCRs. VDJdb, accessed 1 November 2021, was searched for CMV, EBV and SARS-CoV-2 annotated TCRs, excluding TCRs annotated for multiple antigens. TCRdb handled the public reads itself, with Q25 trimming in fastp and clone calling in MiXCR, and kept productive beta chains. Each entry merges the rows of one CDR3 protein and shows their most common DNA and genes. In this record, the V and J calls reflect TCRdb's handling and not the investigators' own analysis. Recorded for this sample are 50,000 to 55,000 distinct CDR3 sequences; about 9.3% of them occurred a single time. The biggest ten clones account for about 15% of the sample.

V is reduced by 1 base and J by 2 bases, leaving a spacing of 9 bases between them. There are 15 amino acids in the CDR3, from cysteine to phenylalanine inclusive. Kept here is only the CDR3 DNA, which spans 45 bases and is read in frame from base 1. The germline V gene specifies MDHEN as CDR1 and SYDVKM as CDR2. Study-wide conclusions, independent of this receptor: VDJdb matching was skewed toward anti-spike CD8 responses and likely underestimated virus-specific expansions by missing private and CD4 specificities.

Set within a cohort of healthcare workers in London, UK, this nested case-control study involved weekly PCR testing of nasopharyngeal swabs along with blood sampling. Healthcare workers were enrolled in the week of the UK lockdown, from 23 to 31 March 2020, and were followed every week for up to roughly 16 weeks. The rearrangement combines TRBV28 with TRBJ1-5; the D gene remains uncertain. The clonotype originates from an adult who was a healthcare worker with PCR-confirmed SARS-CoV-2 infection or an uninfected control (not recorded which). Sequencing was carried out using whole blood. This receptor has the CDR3 CASSLSSVGNQPQHF. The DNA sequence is TGTGCCAGCAGTTTATCTTCGGTCGGCAATCAGCCCCAGCATTTT.